The rows below give T cell receptor beta chains drawn from one sample of a study of PD-1 blockade in classical Hodgkin lymphoma. Assay: immunoSEQ multiplex PCR; the TCRdb copy retains only in-frame clones and omits some. The sample shows approximately 24,000 clones, 81% of them seen only once. The sequences come from peripheral blood mononuclear cells (PBMCs), collected before the fourth cycle of nivolumab. The source of these receptors is a human donor with classical Hodgkin lymphoma. Both conserved end residues are part of each CDR3.

cdr3_aa j_call cdr3_length v_call
CVTGGANYGYTF TRBJ1-2 12 TRBV28
CASTKLDQGREQFF TRBJ2-1 14 TRBV2
CAWSVDSGSTDTQYF TRBJ2-3 15 TRBV30
CASSLVRPKTGGAPTEAFF TRBJ1-1 19 TRBV11-2
CASSFRKSTGGNTIYF TRBJ1-3 16 TRBV12-1
CASTRERSYEQYF TRBJ2-7 13 TRBV7-2
CASSSGHGYEQYF TRBJ2-7 13 TRBV7-9
CASSLIGSSYNEQFF TRBJ2-1 15 TRBV7-9
CASSLDRAIGEQYF TRBJ2-7 14 TRBV6-6
CASTSSLRTSGEQYF TRBJ2-7 15 TRBV28
CASSLTDTGELFF TRBJ2-2 13 TRBV11-2
CASSLSSVPGGEQFF TRBJ2-1 15 TRBV28
CASSRSGANYGYTF TRBJ1-2 14 TRBV6-6
CASSLSSGNTIYF TRBJ1-3 13 TRBV5-1
CAEAGTSLNNEQFF TRBJ2-1 14 TRBV2
CASSRVAGRFSGNTIYF TRBJ1-3 17 TRBV5-1
CASSEARNTEAFF TRBJ1-1 13 TRBV6-1
CASNRGRGEKLFF TRBJ1-4 13 TRBV2
CASSQAPGREPYEQYF NA 16 TRBV4-1
CASSSQGTEAFF TRBJ1-1 12 TRBV7-9
CASSGQGETQYF TRBJ2-5 12 TRBV10-1
CASSEGTYNEKLFF TRBJ1-4 14 TRBV7-9
CASSSGLMIENIQYF TRBJ2-4 15 TRBV5-1
CASSLAETQYF TRBJ2-5 11 TRBV7-2
CASSKRGLGEQYF TRBJ2-7 13 TRBV6-6
CASSPPDGREAFF TRBJ1-1 13 TRBV9
CASRRVFSGANVLTF TRBJ2-6 15 TRBV10-1
CASSSGPGATNEKLFF TRBJ1-4 16 TRBV5-6
CASSPGLAGGIAYEQYF TRBJ2-7 17 TRBV2
CASSLTSGTVTDTQYF TRBJ2-3 16 TRBV11-2
CSVRQGPTSQHF TRBJ1-5 12 TRBV29-1
CASSLQATGAGDTQYF TRBJ2-3 16 TRBV27
CASSLSRTGNSNQPQHF TRBJ1-5 17 TRBV7-9
CASNRDRNQPQHF TRBJ1-5 13 TRBV2
CASTGRQAGGANVLTF TRBJ2-6 16 TRBV19
CASSEEGTVHNEQFF TRBJ2-1 15 TRBV2
CASSLELRPEAFF TRBJ1-1 13 TRBV7-9
CASSSSFGGSGNTIYF TRBJ1-3 16 TRBV18
CSVVNPWGELFF TRBJ2-2 12 TRBV29-1
CASSITRNAEAFF TRBJ1-1 13 TRBV19
CASSEATQAAIYEQYF TRBJ2-7 16 TRBV6-1
CSARKQETQYF TRBJ2-5 11 TRBV20-1